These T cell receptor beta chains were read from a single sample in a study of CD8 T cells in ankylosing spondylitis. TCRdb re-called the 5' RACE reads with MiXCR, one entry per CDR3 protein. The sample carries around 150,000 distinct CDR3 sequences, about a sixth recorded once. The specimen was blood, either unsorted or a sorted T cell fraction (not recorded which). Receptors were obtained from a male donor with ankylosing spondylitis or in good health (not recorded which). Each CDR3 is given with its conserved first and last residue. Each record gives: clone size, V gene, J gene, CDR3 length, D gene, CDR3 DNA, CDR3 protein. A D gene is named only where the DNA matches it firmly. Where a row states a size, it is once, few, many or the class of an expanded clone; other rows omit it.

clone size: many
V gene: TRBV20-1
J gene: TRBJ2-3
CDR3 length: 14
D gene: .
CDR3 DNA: TGCAGTGCTACCGACAGCGTGGGGACAGATACGCAGTATTTT
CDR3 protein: CSATDSVGTDTQYF

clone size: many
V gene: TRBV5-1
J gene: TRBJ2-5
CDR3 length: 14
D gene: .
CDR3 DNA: TGCGCCAGCAGCGCGGACGTGATCGGAGAGACCCAGTACTTC
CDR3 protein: CASSADVIGETQYF

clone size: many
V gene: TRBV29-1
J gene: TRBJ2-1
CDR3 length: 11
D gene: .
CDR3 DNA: TGCAGCGAGAGCAGGTACAATGAGCAGTTCTTC
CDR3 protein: CSESRYNEQFF

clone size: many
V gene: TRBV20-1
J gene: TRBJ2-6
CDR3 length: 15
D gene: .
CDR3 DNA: TGCAGTGCTAGAGATGAGGGAGATGGGGCCAACGTCCTGACTTTC
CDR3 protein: CSARDEGDGANVLTF

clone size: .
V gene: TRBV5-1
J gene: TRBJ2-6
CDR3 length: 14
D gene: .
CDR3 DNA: TGCGCCAGCACTTCGGCTCCGCGGGCCAACGTCCTGACTTTC
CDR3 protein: CASTSAPRANVLTF

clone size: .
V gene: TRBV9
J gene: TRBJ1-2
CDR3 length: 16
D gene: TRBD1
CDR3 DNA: TGTGCCAGCAGCGCCCAGCCGGGACAGGCCTTGTATGGCTACACCTTC
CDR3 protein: CASSAQPGQALYGYTF

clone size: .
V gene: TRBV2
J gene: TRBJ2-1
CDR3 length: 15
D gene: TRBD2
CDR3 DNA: TGTGCCAGCAGTGTGCATTGGCGGGAGGGACCGGGGCAGTTCTTC
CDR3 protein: CASSVHWREGPGQFF

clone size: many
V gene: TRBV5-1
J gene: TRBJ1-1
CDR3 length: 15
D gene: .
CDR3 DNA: TGCGCCAGCAGCTTATCAGGGAGTTTGAACACTGAAGCTTTCTTT
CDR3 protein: CASSLSGSLNTEAFF

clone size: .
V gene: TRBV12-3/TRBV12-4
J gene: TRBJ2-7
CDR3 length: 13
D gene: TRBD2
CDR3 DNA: TGTGCCAGCAGTACTAGCGGGAGCTACGAGCAGTACTTC
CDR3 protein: CASSTSGSYEQYF

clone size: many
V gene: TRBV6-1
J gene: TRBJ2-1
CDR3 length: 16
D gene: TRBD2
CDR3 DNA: TGTGCCAGCAGCCTTCGCCCGGCGGGAGTACACAATGAGCAGTTCTTC
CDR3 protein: CASSLRPAGVHNEQFF

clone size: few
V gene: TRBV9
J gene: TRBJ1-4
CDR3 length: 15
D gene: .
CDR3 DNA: TGTGCCAGCAGCGCCACCACGGCAGTTAATGAAAAACTGTTTTTT
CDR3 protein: CASSATTAVNEKLFF

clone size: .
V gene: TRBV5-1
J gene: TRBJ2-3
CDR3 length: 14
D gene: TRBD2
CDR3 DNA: TGCGCCAGCAAGGCTAGCGGAAACACAGATACGCAGTATTTT
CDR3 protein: CASKASGNTDTQYF

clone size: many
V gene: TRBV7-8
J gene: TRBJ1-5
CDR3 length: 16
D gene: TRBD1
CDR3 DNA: TGTGCCAGCAGCTTAGCGCACAGGGGCGAGAATCAGCCCCAGCATTTT
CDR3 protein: CASSLAHRGENQPQHF

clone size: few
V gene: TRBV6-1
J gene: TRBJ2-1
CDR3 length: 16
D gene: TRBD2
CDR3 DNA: TGTGCCAGCAGTGAAGCTAGGACTAGCCTTCACAATGAGCAGTTCTTC
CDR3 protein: CASSEARTSLHNEQFF

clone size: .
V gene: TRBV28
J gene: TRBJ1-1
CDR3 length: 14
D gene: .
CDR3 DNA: TGTGCCAGCAGTTTTGATGGGGGGAGCACTGAAGCTTTCTTT
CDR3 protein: CASSFDGGSTEAFF

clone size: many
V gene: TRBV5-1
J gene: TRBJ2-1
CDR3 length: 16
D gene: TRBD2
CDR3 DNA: TGCGCCAGCAGCCCCTACTCGGGAGGCTCCTACAATGAGCAGTTCTTC
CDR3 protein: CASSPYSGGSYNEQFF

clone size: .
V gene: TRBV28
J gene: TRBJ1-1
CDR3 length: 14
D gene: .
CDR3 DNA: TGTGCCAGCAGTCGCGGGATGAGGAACACTGAAGCTTTCTTT
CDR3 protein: CASSRGMRNTEAFF

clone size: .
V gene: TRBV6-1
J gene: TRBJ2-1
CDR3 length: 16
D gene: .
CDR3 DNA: TGTGCCAGCAGGGGATTAGCGGACAGCTCCTACAATGAGCAGTTCTTC
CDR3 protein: CASRGLADSSYNEQFF

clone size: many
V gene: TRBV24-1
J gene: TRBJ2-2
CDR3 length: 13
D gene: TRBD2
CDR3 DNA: TGTGCCACCGGGAGGGCGAACACCGGGGAGCTGTTTTTT
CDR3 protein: CATGRANTGELFF

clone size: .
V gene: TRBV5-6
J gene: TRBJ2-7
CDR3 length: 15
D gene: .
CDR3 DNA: TGTGCCAGCAGCTTGGAGACAGGAGGTAACTACGAGCAGTACTTC
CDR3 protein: CASSLETGGNYEQYF

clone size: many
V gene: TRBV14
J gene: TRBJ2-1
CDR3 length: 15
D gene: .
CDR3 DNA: TGTGCCAGCAGCCTAACCCTTGGCAGGGACAATGAGCAGTTCTTC
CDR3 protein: CASSLTLGRDNEQFF

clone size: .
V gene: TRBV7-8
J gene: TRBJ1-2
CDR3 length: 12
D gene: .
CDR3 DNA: TGTGCCAGCAGCTCCGGGGGCTTTGGCTACACCTTC
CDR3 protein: CASSSGGFGYTF

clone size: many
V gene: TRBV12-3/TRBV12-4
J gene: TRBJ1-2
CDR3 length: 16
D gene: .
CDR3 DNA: TGTGCCAGCAGTTTATCGAGGGGATTCGGAGAAGCGGGCTACACCTTC
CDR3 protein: CASSLSRGFGEAGYTF

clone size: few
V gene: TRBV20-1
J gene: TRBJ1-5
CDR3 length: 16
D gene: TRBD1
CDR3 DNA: TGCAGTGCTAGAGATCCCAGGGGGGCCAGACGCCAGCCCCAGCATTTT
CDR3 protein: CSARDPRGARRQPQHF

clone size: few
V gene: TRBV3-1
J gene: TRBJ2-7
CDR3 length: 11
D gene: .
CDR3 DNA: TGTGCCAGCAGGGGACTCCACGAGCAGTACTTC
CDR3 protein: CASRGLHEQYF

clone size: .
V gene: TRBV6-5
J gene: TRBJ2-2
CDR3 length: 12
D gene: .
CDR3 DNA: TGTGCCAGCAGTTACGGGACCGGGGAGCTGTTTTTT
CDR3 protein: CASSYGTGELFF

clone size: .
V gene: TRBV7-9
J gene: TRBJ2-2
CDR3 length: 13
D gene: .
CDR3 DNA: TGTGCCAGCAGCTTTGGGCTTACCGGGGAGCTGTTTTTT
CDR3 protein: CASSFGLTGELFF

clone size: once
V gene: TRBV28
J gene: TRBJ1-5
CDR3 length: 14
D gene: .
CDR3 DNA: TGTGCCAGCACATCCCAGGGTGGGGGTCAGCCCCAGCATTTT
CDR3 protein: CASTSQGGGQPQHF

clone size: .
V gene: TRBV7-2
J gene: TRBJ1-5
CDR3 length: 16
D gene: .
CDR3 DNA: TGTGCCAGCAGCTTAGGGACGTGGGATAGCAATCAGCCCCAGCATTTT
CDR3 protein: CASSLGTWDSNQPQHF

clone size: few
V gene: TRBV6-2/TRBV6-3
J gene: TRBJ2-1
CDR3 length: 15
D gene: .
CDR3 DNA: TGTGCCAGCAGTTACTCCCCCCCCTTAGCCGATGAGCAGTTCTTC
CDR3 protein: CASSYSPPLADEQFF

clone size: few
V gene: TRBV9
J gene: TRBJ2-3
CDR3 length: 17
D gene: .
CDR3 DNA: TGTGCCAGCAGCCCCACTGTAAGGTGGCTGATCACAGATACGCAGTATTTT
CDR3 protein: CASSPTVRWLITDTQYF

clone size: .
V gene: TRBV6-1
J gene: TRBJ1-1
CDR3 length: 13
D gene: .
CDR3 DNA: TGTGCCAGCAGTCCCTGGGGGGACACTGAAGCTTTCTTT
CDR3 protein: CASSPWGDTEAFF

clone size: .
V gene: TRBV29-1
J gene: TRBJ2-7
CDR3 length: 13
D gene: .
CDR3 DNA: TGCAGCGCCGTTGGGGGAGAGACCTACGAGCAGTACTTC
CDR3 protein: CSAVGGETYEQYF

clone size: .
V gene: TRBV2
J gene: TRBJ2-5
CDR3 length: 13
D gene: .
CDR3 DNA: TGTGCCAGCAGTGAAAAGCCGGTGGAGACCCAGTACTTC
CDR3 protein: CASSEKPVETQYF

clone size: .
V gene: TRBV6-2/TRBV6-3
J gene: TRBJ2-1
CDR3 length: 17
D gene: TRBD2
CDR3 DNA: TGTGCCAGCAGTTACAGTTGGACTAGCGGGAGGCTCGATGAGCAGTTCTTC
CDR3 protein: CASSYSWTSGRLDEQFF

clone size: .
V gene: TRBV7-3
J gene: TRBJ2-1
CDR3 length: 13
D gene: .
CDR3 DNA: TGTGCCAGCAGCCGCGGCTTTTACAATGAGCAGTTCTTC
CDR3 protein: CASSRGFYNEQFF

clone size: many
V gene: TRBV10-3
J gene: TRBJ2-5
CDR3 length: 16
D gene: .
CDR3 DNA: TGTGCCATCAGTGAAGGAAAGGGACACTACCAAGAGACCCAGTACTTC
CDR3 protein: CAISEGKGHYQETQYF

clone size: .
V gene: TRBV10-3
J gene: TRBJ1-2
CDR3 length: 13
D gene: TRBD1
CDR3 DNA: TGTGCCATCACTCCCACAGGGGACGATGGCTACACCTTC
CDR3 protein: CAITPTGDDGYTF

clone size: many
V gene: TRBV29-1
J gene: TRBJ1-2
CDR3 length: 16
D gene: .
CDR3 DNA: TGCAGCGTTGAAGGGATACAGGGTGAATCGGCCGGTGGCTACACCTTC
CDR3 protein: CSVEGIQGESAGGYTF

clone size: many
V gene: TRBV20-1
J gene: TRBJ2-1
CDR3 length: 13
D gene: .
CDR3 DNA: TGCAGTGCTAGAAATTACGAGGGGAATGAGCAGTTCTTC
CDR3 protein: CSARNYEGNEQFF

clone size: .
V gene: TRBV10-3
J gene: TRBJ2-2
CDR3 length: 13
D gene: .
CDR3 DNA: TGTGCCACCCAGATACTCAACACCGGGGAGCTGTTTTTT
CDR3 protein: CATQILNTGELFF

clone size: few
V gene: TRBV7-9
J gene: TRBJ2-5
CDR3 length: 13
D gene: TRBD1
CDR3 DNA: TGTGCCAGCAGCATCGGGACAGCGGAGACCCAGTACTTC
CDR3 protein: CASSIGTAETQYF

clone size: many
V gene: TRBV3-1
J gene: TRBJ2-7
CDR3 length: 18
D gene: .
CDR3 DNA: TGTGCCAGCAGCCAAGATTTTTTAGGCAGCCTATCTGCCTACGAGCAGTACTTC
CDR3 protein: CASSQDFLGSLSAYEQYF

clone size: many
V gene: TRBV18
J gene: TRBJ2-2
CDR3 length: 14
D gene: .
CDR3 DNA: TGCGCCAGCAGCCGGGGTCCGAACACCGGGGAGCTGTTTTTT
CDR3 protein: CASSRGPNTGELFF

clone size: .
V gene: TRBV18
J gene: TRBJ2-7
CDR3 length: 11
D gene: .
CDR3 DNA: TGTGCCAGCTCCCCCAGCTGGGAGCAGTACTTC
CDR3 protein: CASSPSWEQYF

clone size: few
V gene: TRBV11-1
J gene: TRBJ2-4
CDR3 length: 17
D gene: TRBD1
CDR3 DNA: TGTGCCAGCAGCTTAGTCGGGACAGATCGGTCCAAAAACATTCAGTACTTC
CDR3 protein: CASSLVGTDRSKNIQYF

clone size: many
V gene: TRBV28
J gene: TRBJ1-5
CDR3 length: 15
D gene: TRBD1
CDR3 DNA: TGTGCCAGCAGCTACCCAGGACAGGGGGCTCAGCCCCAGCATTTT
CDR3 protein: CASSYPGQGAQPQHF

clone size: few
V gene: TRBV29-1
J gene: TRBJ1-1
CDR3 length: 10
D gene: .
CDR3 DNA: TGCAGCGTTTTACAGGGAAATGCTTTCTTT
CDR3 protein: CSVLQGNAFF

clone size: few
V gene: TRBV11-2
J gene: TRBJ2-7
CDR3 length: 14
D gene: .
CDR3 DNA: TGTGCCAGCAGCTTAGTCGCCAACACCTACGAGCAGTACTTC
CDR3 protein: CASSLVANTYEQYF

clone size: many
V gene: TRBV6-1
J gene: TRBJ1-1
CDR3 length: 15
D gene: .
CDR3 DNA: TGTGCCAGCAGCCCAAACAGGGATAGGGGCACTGAAGCTTTCTTT
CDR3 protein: CASSPNRDRGTEAFF

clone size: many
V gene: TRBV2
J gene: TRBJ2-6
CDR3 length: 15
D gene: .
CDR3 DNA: TGTGCCAGCAGACTAGACACGCGAGGAGCCAACGTCCTGACTTTC
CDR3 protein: CASRLDTRGANVLTF